Reported below is one TCR beta chain. Treatment indicated: 19 received Ad26.COV2.S at low or high dose, single or two shots; about 5 received placebo; per-sample allocation not given. After the first vaccine or placebo injection, samples were drawn on day 63. The CDR3 loop spans 17 amino acids. Germline V lookup: CDR1 LNHNV, CDR2 YYDKDF (reference sequence). Trimming removed 0 bases from V and 5 bases from J; junction bases left unmatched: 7. Using immunoSEQ multiplex PCR, the repertoire was profiled, and TCRdb retains in-frame clones only, with some absent. The sample holds hundreds of thousands of clones, 90% seen once. This sample was included in a study of Ad26.COV2.S vaccination and SARS-CoV-2 variants.

This specimen consisted of peripheral blood, obtained in a trial of Ad26.COV2.S vaccine versus placebo. V gene TRBV15 combines with J gene TRBJ2-7, with 13 bases that match TRBD2. The sequence came from a person between 18 and 65 years old who received the Ad26.COV2.S COVID-19 vaccine or a placebo. CDR3 DNA sequence: TGTGCCACCAGCAGAGATCGGACTAGCGGGAGAATCCACGAGCAGTACTTC. Its translation: CATSRDRTSGRIHEQYF.